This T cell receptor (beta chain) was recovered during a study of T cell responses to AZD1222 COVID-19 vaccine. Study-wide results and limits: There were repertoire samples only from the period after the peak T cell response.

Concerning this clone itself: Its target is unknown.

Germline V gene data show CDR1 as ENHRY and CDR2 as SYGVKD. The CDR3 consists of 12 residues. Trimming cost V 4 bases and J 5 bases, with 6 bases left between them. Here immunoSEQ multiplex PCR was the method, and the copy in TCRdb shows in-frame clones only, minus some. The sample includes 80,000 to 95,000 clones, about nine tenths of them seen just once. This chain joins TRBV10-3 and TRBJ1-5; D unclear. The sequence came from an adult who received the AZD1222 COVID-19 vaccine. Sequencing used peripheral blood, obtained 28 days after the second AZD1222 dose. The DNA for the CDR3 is TGTGCCATCAGTGCCGCCGATCAGCCCCAGCATTTT. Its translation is CAISAADQPQHF.